A single sample is the source of the 27 T cell receptor beta chains below, sequenced in a study of blood T cell repertoires in COVID-19. Measured with immunoSEQ multiplex PCR; TCRdb has only the in-frame clones, and not every one. Of approximately 150,000 clones listed, around nine tenths were seen once; the top ten hold more than 2%. Sample: peripheral blood. The receptor set was obtained from a man aged 65 to 79 with active COVID-19.

V gene TRBV24-1 combines with J gene TRBJ2-3; 9 bases align to TRBD2. Per the germline V gene, CDR1 is KGHDR and CDR2 is SFDVKD. Germline trimming cut 5 bases from V and 5 bases from J; bases unmatched to any gene: 13. This CDR3 region has 17 residues. The CDR3, as DNA: TGTGCCACCAGTGGTTCGTGGGGACTAGCCTTCAAAGATACGCAGTATTTT. This translates into CATSGSWGLAFKDTQYF.

This clone was recorded only once. The chain couples TRBV7-2 to TRBJ1-1, with no clear D. Per the germline V gene, CDR1 is SGHTA and CDR2 is FQGNSA. There are 14 residues in the CDR3. The V end was cut by 3 bases, the J end by 5 bases, with 13 bases between. The CDR3 protein is CASSFNNEHTEAFF. DNA of the CDR3: TGTGCCAGCAGCTTTAATAATGAACATACTGAAGCTTTCTTT.

This clone occurred a few times. The rearrangement links TRBV4-2 to TRBJ2-7; 11 bases are a match to TRBD2. The J segment lost 3 bases and the V segment lost 1 base, leaving 5 bases of the junction unmatched. Germline CDR1 reads LGHNA; CDR2 reads YNFKEQ. This CDR3 spans 16 amino acids. CDR3 amino acids: CASSQALAGGRYEQYF. The CDR3 DNA reads as TGTGCCAGCAGCCAAGCCCTAGCGGGAGGACGCTACGAGCAGTACTTC.

The V and J genes are TRBV5-6 and TRBJ1-2, with 9 bases fitting TRBD1. There are 15 residues in the CDR3. V lost 4 bases and J lost 3; bases outside the gene matches: 7. The germline V gene encodes CDR1 SGHDT and CDR2 YYEEEE. The CDR3: CASSARWDRDYGYTF. The CDR3 nucleotides read TGTGCCAGCAGCGCCCGGTGGGACAGGGACTATGGCTACACCTTC.

This chain uses TRBV28 with TRBJ2-7; 11 bases line up with TRBD2. CDR3 length: 16 residues. The germline V gene encodes CDR1 MDHEN and CDR2 SYDVKM. With V trimmed by 4 bases and J by 2 bases, 7 bases remained unmatched. This CDR3 reads CASSSGTSGRTYEQYF. In DNA form, the CDR3 reads TGTGCCAGCAGTTCCGGTACTAGCGGGAGAACCTACGAGCAGTACTTC.

This chain links TRBV24-1 with TRBJ2-5; 10 bases are shared with TRBD1. V shed 9 bases, J shed 4 bases, and the junction held 10 bases outside the gene matches. This CDR3 has 15 amino acids. From germline, CDR1 is KGHDR and CDR2 SFDVKD. CDR3 amino acids: CATSRPGQGRETQYF. Here the CDR3 DNA reads TGTGCCACCTCACGGCCGGGACAGGGGAGAGAGACCCAGTACTTC.

The chain combines TRBV6-6 with TRBJ2-3, with 9 nucleotides matching TRBD2. The germline V gene encodes CDR1 MNHNY and CDR2 SVGAGI (reference sequence). Unmatched junction bases numbered 3, after V lost 0 bases and J lost 5 bases. The CDR3 length is 15 residues. The chain's CDR3 is CASSYSSSGRDTQYF. The CDR3, as DNA: TGTGCCAGCAGTTACTCGAGTAGCGGGAGAGATACGCAGTATTTT.

The chain couples TRBV18 to TRBJ1-6; D is possibly TRBD1 (6 bases). V lost 6 bases to trimming and J lost 1 base, with 10 bases between them. Germline V gene lookup returns CDR1 KGHSH and CDR2 LQKENI. This CDR3 is built from 15 residues. DNA for the CDR3: TGTGCCAGCTCCCTACAGGGATCCTATAATTCACCCCTCCACTTT. The encoded protein is CASSLQGSYNSPLHF.

The J gene is TRBJ1-2, the V gene TRBV28; D remains ambiguous. Trimming stripped 6 bases from V and 4 bases from J, with 21 bases between. Germline V gene lookup returns CDR1 MDHEN and CDR2 SYDVKM. CDR3 length: 16 residues. CDR3 sequence (DNA): TGTGCCAGCAGAACCCCAGCCCAGGCGCTCCTCTATGGCTACACCTTC. Protein: CASRTPAQALLYGYTF.

The chain combines TRBV24-1 with TRBJ2-5; D remains ambiguous. Germline values: CDR1 KGHDR, CDR2 SFDVKD. The V end lost 1 base, the J end lost 0 bases, and 8 bases lay between the germline ends. The CDR3 contains 15 residues. The CDR3 here is CATSDLQLNQETQYF. The CDR3 bases are TGTGCCACCAGTGATTTACAGCTGAACCAAGAGACCCAGTACTTC.

The rearrangement links TRBV28 to TRBJ2-7; tentatively, D is TRBD1 (6 bases). V lost 7 bases, J lost 1 base, and 17 bases lay in between. This CDR3 region has 15 residues. Germline V gene sequence: CDR1 MDHEN, CDR2 SYDVKM. CDR3 protein: CASNDFGQISYEQYF. In nucleotides, the CDR3 is TGTGCCAGCAATGATTTTGGACAGATATCCTACGAGCAGTACTTC.

The V call is TRBV29-1, the J call TRBJ2-5; 8 bases align to TRBD2. CDR1 and CDR2 from the germline V gene are SQVTM and ANQGSEA. After removal of 6 bases from V and 0 bases from J, the junction contained 6 bases not matched to a gene. CDR3 length equals 14 residues. The CDR3 bases are TGCAGCGTAGCGGGAGAGGCGTACCAAGAGACCCAGTACTTC. This encodes CSVAGEAYQETQYF.

The chain has TRBV5-5 and TRBJ2-7; D call uncertain. Trimming stripped 0 bases from V and 3 bases from J, with 4 bases between. The germline CDR1 and CDR2 sequences are SGHKS and YYEKEE (reference sequence). The CDR3 loop spans 12 amino acids. In DNA form, the CDR3 reads TGTGCCAGCAGCTTGGCCGTCTACGAGCAGTACTTC. Translating it yields CASSLAVYEQYF.

The table lists this clone with a count of one. This chain connects TRBV5-5 to TRBJ2-7; 13 positions agree with TRBD2. The J segment lost 2 bases and the V segment lost 1 base, leaving 6 bases of the junction unmatched. Germline loops: CDR1 SGHKS, CDR2 YYEKEE (reference sequence). This CDR3 contains 17 residues. The CDR3 nucleotides read TGTGCCAGCAGCTTGAAGTTCGGGACTAGCGGGACCTACGAGCAGTACTTC. It is translated as CASSLKFGTSGTYEQYF.

This clone occurred once. This chain uses TRBV28 with TRBJ1-5; D gene unclear. The germline gives CDR1 MDHEN, CDR2 SYDVKM. V shed 8 bases and J shed 7 bases, with 15 bases lying between them. The CDR3 totals 13 residues. Here the CDR3 DNA reads TGTGCCAGCTCCTCGGAGGTTGGGCAGCCCCAGCATTTT. Amino acid sequence: CASSSEVGQPQHF.

V usage is TRBV5-1 and J usage is TRBJ2-7, with 9 bases aligning to TRBD1. The junction had 5 bases not matched to a gene; V was cut back by 4 bases and J by 0 bases. Germline V gene lookup returns CDR1 SGHRS and CDR2 YFSETQ. This CDR3 spans 15 amino acids. The CDR3 DNA reads as TGCGCCAGCAGCGGAGGACAGGGGCCCTCCTACGAGCAGTACTTC. Its translation is CASSGGQGPSYEQYF.

This rearrangement joins TRBV14 to TRBJ2-5; 7 nucleotides agree with TRBD1. The V gene's germline CDR1 is SGHDN and CDR2 FVKESK. Losses at the gene ends were 4 bases for V and 4 bases for J; bases not matched to a gene: 12. This CDR3 has 16 amino acids. CDR3: CASSRIRPQGPETQYF. CDR3 DNA: TGTGCCAGCAGCCGGATAAGGCCACAGGGGCCAGAGACCCAGTACTTC.

CDR3 nucleotides: TGTGCCAGCAGCCGGGACAGGGGGGACAATGAGCAGTTCTTC. Translation: CASSRDRGDNEQFF. The V and J genes are TRBV2 and TRBJ2-1; 11 positions agree with TRBD1. Looked up from germline, CDR1 is SNHLY and CDR2 is FYNNEI. This CDR3 is built from 14 residues. V lost 6 bases to trimming and J lost 5 bases; unmatched junction nucleotides: 3. The complete variable domain, with remaining parts taken from reference TRBV2 and TRBJ2-1, reads EPEVTQTPSHQVTQMGQEVILRCVPISNHLYFYWYRQILGQKVEFLVSFYNNEISEKSEIFDDQFSVERPDGSNFTLKIRSTKLEDSAMYFCASSRDRGDNEQFFGPGTRLTVL.

The rearrangement links TRBV5-4 to TRBJ2-7, with D possibly matching TRBD1 (6 bases). This CDR3 has 16 residues. The germline CDR1 and CDR2 sequences are SGHNT and YYREEE (reference sequence). The V end was cut by 0 bases, the J end by 7 bases, with 20 bases between. CDR3 DNA sequence: TGTGCCAGCAGCTTGGTACAGGGCTCACCTCTAAGGGAGCAGTACTTC. The encoded protein is CASSLVQGSPLREQYF.

The chain uses TRBV16 and TRBJ2-7, with 7 bases lining up with TRBD1. CDR1 and CDR2 from the germline V gene are KGHSY and FQNENV. This CDR3 comprises 16 residues. Trimming cost V 4 bases and J 5 bases; bases outside gene matches: 14. The chain's CDR3 is CASSRNLGTGDHEQYF. DNA of the CDR3: TGTGCCAGCAGCCGCAATCTTGGTACAGGGGACCACGAGCAGTACTTC.

This clone was counted a single time. CDR3 amino acids: CASSAQGWWEQETQYF. CDR3 nucleotide sequence: TGTGCCAGCAGCGCTCAGGGGTGGTGGGAGCAAGAGACCCAGTACTTC. The J gene is TRBJ2-5, the V gene TRBV7-6; D perhaps matches TRBD1 (6 bases). The CDR3 has 16 amino acids. The ends were cut back, 5 bases at V and 2 bases at J, with 18 bases in the middle. Looked up from germline, CDR1 is SGHVS and CDR2 is FNYEAQ.

This clone was seen once. The V gene is TRBV9, the J gene TRBJ2-1; 11 bases agree with TRBD2. The CDR3 is 16 amino acids. Germline V gene lookup returns CDR1 SGDLS and CDR2 YYNGEE. V shed 3 bases and J 8 bases; nucleotides not matched to a gene: 10. CDR3 loop: CASSAPLAGVVDEQFF. The CDR3 DNA follows: TGTGCCAGCAGCGCCCCACTAGCGGGAGTGGTGGATGAGCAGTTCTTC. Variable domain in full (rest from reference TRBV9 and TRBJ2-1): DSGVTQTPKHLITATGQRVTLRCSPRSGDLSVYWYQQSLDQGLQFLIQYYNGEERAKGNILERFSAQQFPDLHSELNLSSLELGDSALYFCASSAPLAGVVDEQFFGPGTRLTVL.

The chain links TRBV7-3 to TRBJ2-1; 10 nucleotides match TRBD2. V was pared by 5 bases and J by 5 bases, with 6 bases of the junction left unmatched. This CDR3 has 15 amino acids. CDR1 and CDR2 from the germline V gene are SGHTA and FQGTGA. In DNA form, the CDR3 reads TGTGCCAGCAGCGCCGGGACTAGCGATGACAATGAGCAGTTCTTC. This encodes CASSAGTSDDNEQFF.

The rearrangement links TRBV4-1 to TRBJ1-1, with unresolved D. Trimming cost V 4 bases and J 6 bases, with 12 bases left between them. The CDR3 spans 13 residues. Germline V gene data show CDR1 as MGHRA and CDR2 as YSYEKL. CDR3 protein: CASSPKTRAEAFF. In DNA, the CDR3 is TGCGCCAGCAGCCCAAAGACGAGGGCTGAAGCTTTCTTT.

The chain has TRBV5-5 and TRBJ2-5; no definite D call. The germline V gene has CDR1 SGHKS and CDR2 YYEKEE (reference sequence). The V end lost 4 bases, the J end lost 4 bases, and 20 bases lay between the germline ends. The CDR3 runs 16 residues. The CDR3 loop reads CASSPPRNAIGETQYF. The CDR3 DNA sequence: TGTGCCAGCAGCCCCCCGAGAAATGCGATCGGAGAGACCCAGTACTTC. The full variable domain, completed using reference TRBV5-5 and TRBJ2-5, is DAGVTQSPTHLIKTRGQQVTLRCSPISGHKSVSWYQQVLGQGPQFIFQYYEKEERGRGNFPDRFSARQFPNYSSELNVNALLLGDSALYLCASSPPRNAIGETQYFGPGTRLLVL.

This chain joins TRBV7-9 and TRBJ2-3, with D possibly matching TRBD2 (5 bases). V was cut by 3 bases and J by 0 bases, with 10 bases left in between. The CDR3 length is 15 residues. CDR1 SEHNR and CDR2 FQNEAQ come from the germline V gene (reference sequence). The CDR3 reads CASSFSAGSTDTQYF. The CDR3 DNA sequence: TGTGCCAGCAGCTTTAGCGCCGGAAGCACAGATACGCAGTATTTT.

This sequence joins TRBV27 and TRBJ2-1, with D perhaps matching TRBD2 (6 bases). The V gene's germline CDR1 is MNHEY and CDR2 SMNVEV (reference sequence). The ends were cut back, 5 bases at V and 0 bases at J, with 20 bases in the middle. This CDR3 spans 18 amino acids. The CDR3 nucleotides are TGTGCCAGCAGTCTAAAGGCCGGGACTTATAGCTCCTACAATGAGCAGTTCTTC. It translates to CASSLKAGTYSSYNEQFF.